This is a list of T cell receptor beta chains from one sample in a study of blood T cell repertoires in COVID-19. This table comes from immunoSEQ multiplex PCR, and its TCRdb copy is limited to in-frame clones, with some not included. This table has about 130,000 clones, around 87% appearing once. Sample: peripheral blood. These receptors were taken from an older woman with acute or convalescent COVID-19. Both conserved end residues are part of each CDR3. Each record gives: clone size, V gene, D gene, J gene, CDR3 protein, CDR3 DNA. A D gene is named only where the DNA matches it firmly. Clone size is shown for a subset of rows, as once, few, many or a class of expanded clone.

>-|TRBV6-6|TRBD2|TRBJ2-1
CASSYSSGSTYNEQFF
TGTGCCAGCAGTTACAGTAGCGGGAGCACCTACAATGAGCAGTTCTTC
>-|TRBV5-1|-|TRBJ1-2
CASSLTTTNYGYTF
TGCGCCAGCAGCCTTACGACAACTAACTATGGCTACACCTTC
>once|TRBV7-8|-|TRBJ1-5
CASSFNGQNQPQHF
TGTGCCAGCAGCTTTAATGGCCAGAATCAGCCCCAGCATTTT
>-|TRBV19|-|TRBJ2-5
CASSPYSGGETQYF
TGTGCCAGTAGCCCTTACTCAGGAGGGGAGACCCAGTACTTC
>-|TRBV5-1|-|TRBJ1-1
CASSAQSDTEAFF
TGCGCCAGCAGCGCGCAATCGGACACTGAAGCTTTCTTT
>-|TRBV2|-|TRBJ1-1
CASRRSGVTEAFF
TGTGCCAGCAGGCGATCAGGGGTCACTGAAGCTTTCTTT
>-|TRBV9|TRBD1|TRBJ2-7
CASSVATGGYEQYF
TGTGCCAGCAGCGTAGCGACAGGGGGCTACGAGCAGTACTTC
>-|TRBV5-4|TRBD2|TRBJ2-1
CASSLAQRGSYNEQFF
TGTGCCAGCAGCCTGGCGCAGCGGGGCTCCTACAATGAGCAGTTCTTC
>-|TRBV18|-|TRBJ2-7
CASSPPATYEQYF
TGTGCCAGCTCACCACCAGCCACCTACGAGCAGTACTTC
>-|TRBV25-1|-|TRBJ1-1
CASSPARTPWDTEAFF
TGTGCCAGCAGTCCGGCAAGGACACCTTGGGACACTGAAGCTTTCTTT
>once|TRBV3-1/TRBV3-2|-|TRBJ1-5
CASSQLTGSNQPQHF
TGTGCCAGCAGCCAACTGACAGGCAGCAATCAGCCCCAGCATTTT
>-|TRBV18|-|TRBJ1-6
CASSPGTANSPLHF
TGTGCCAGCTCACCTGGAACAGCCAATTCACCCCTCCACTTT
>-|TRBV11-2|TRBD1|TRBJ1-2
CASSQDPGQLIGGYTF
TGTGCCAGCAGCCAAGACCCGGGACAGCTTATCGGTGGCTACACCTTC
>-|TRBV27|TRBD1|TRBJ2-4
CASSLWEGQGLNIQYF
TGTGCCAGCAGTTTATGGGAGGGACAGGGCCTAAACATTCAGTACTTC
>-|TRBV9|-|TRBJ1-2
CASSAGGDGYTF
TGTGCCAGCAGCGCCGGGGGGGATGGCTACACCTTC
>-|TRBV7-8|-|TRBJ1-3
CASSLALSNTIYF
TGTGCCAGCAGCTTAGCCCTCTCTAACACCATATATTTT
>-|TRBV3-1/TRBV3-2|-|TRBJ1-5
CASSQGFRGQPQHF
TGTGCCAGCAGCCAAGGGTTTAGGGGTCAGCCCCAGCATTTT
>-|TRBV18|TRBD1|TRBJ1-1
CASSPRGKGASTEAFF
TGTGCCAGCTCACCACGAGGGAAGGGGGCGAGCACTGAAGCTTTCTTT
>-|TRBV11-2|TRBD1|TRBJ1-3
CASSYMTGRPGNTIYF
TGTGCCAGCAGCTACATGACAGGGAGGCCTGGAAACACCATATATTTT
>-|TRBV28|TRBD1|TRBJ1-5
CASRSLTGAYYQPQHF
TGTGCCAGCAGGTCTCTTACAGGGGCCTATTATCAGCCCCAGCATTTT
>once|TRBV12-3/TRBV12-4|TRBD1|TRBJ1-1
CASSLTGFEAFF
TGTGCCAGCAGCCTGACAGGGTTTGAAGCTTTCTTT
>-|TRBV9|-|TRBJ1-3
CASSVASTFGNTIYF
TGTGCCAGCAGCGTAGCTTCGACATTTGGAAACACCATATATTTT
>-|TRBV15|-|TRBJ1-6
CATSGGGGYSPLHF
TGTGCCACCAGCGGAGGGGGGGGATACTCACCCCTCCACTTT
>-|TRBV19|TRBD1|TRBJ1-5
CASSKTGVHQPQHF
TGTGCCAGTAGTAAGACAGGGGTTCATCAGCCCCAGCATTTT
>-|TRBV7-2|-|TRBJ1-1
CASSSSTGEAFF
TGTGCCAGCAGCTCGTCGACAGGTGAAGCTTTCTTT
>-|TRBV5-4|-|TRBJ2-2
CASSSGPNTGELFF
TGTGCCAGCAGCTCGGGTCCGAACACCGGGGAGCTGTTTTTT
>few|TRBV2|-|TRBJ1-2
CASSDRGGYGYTF
TGTGCCAGCAGTGACAGGGGAGGGTATGGCTACACCTTC
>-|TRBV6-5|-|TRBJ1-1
CASSYTTNTEAFF
TGTGCCAGCAGTTACACGACTAACACTGAAGCTTTCTTT
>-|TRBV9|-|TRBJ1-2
CASSATGFNYGYTF
TGTGCCAGCAGCGCCACAGGGTTTAACTATGGCTACACCTTC
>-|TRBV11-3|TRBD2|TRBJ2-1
CASSQGLAGVEQFF
TGTGCCAGCAGCCAGGGACTAGCGGGAGTGGAGCAGTTCTTC
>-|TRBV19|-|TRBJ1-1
CASSQPRGGYTEAFF
TGTGCCAGTAGTCAACCCCGGGGGGGCTACACTGAAGCTTTCTTT
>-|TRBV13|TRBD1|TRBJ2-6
CASSWRTGGPGANVLTF
TGTGCCAGCAGCTGGCGGACAGGGGGCCCCGGGGCCAACGTCCTGACTTTC
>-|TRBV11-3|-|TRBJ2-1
CASSLADGGLSYNEQFF
TGTGCCAGCAGCTTAGCTGACGGGGGACTCTCCTACAATGAGCAGTTCTTC